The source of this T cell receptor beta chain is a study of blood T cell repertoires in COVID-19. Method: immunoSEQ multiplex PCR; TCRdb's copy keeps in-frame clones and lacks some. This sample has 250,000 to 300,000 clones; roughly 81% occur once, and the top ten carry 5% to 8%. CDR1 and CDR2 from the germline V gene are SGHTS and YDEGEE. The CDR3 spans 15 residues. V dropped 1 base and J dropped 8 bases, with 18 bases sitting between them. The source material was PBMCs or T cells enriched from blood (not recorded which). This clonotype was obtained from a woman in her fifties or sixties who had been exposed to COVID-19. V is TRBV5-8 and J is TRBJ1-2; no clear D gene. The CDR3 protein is CASSLSGVGPWGYTF. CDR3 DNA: TGTGCCAGCAGCTTGAGCGGGGTGGGTCCTTGGGGCTACACCTTC.